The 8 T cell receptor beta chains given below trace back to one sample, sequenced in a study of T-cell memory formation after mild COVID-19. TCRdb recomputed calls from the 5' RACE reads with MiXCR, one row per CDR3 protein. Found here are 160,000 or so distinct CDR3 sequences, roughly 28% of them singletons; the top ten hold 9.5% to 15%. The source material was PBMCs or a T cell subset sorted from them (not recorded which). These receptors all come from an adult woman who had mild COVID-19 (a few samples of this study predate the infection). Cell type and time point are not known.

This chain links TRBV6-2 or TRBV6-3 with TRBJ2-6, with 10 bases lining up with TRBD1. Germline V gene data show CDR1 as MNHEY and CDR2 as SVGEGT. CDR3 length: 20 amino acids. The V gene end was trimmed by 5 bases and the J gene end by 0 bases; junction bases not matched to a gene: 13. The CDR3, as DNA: TGTGCCAGCAGTCGTCGACAGGGGGCAGGAGGCCCCTCTGGGGCCAACGTCCTGACTTTC. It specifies CASSRRQGAGGPSGANVLTF.

For the CDR3, the DNA is TGTGCCAGCAGCTCCGACAGGGGAAACTACGAGCAGTACTTC. This gives the protein CASSSDRGNYEQYF. The chain links TRBV11-2 to TRBJ2-7; TRBD1 agrees at 8 bases. The length of the CDR3 is 14 residues. The ends lost 4 bases at V and 3 bases at J; junction bases unmatched: 5. Germline CDR1 reads SGHAT; CDR2 reads FQNNGV.

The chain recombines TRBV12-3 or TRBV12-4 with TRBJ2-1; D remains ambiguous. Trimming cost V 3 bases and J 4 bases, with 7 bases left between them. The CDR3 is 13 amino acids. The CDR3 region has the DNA TGTGCCAGCAGTTTCGGAAGGTACAATGAGCAGTTCTTC. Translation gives CASSFGRYNEQFF.

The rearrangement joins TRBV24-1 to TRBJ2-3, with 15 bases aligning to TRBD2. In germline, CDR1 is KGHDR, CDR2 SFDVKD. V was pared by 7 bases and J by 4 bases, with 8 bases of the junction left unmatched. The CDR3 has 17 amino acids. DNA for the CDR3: TGTGCCACCAGAGGACTAGCGGGAGGGAAGTCTCCAGATACGCAGTATTTT. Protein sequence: CATRGLAGGKSPDTQYF.

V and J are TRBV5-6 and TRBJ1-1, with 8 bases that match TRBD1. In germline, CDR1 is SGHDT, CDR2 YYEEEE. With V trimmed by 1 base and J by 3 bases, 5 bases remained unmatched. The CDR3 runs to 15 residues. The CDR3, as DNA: TGTGCCAGCAGCTTGTCGGGACAGGCCCACACTGAAGCTTTCTTT. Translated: CASSLSGQAHTEAFF.

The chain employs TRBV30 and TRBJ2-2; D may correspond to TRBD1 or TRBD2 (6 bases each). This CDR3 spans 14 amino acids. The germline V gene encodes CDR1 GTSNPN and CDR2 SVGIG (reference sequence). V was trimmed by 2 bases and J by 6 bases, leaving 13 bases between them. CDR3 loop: CAWSWGARAGELFF. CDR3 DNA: TGTGCCTGGAGTTGGGGGGCGCGGGCCGGGGAGCTGTTTTTT.

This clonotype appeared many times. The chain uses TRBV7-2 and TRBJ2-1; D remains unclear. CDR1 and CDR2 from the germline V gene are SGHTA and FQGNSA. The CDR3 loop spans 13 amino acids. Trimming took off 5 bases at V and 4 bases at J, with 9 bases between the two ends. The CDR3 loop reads CASSPGSYNEQFF. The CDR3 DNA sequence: TGTGCCAGCAGCCCCGGCTCATACAATGAGCAGTTCTTC.

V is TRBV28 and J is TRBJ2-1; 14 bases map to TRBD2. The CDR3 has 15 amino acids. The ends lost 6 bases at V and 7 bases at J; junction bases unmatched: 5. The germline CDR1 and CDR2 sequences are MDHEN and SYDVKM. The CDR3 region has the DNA TGTGCCAGCAGCCTTGGGACTAGCGGGAGAAATGAGCAGTTCTTC. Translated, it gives CASSLGTSGRNEQFF.